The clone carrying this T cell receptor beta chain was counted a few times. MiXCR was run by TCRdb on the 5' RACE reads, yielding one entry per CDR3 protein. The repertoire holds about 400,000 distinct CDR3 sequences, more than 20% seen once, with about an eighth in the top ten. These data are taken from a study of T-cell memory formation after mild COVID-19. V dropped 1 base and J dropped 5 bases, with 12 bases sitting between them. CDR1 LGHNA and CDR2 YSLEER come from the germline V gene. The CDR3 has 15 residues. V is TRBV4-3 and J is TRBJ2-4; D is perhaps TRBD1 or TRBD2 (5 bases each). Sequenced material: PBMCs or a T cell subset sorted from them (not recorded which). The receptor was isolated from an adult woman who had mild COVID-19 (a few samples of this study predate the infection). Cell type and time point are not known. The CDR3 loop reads CASSQVWDRENIQYF. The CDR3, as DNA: TGCGCCAGCAGCCAAGTGTGGGACCGCGAAAACATTCAGTACTTC.